The clone carrying this T cell receptor beta chain was counted at least ten times. Its specificity is not known. The sample is drawn from a study of T-cell reconstitution after alpha-beta-depleted transplantation in children. Unique molecular identifiers were incorporated into the prepared TCRbeta library. TCRdb fed the PCR reads into MiXCR, producing one record per CDR3 protein. The sample lists 32,000 or so distinct CDR3 sequences, less than 8.5% occurring once. Broader study findings: When one year had passed after transplant, most T-cell counts and diversity came from newly produced T cells. Some patients' high day-60 TCRbeta diversity was attributed to recipient cells surviving conditioning. Expanded clones from the graft, numbering several hundred, reportedly supplied alpha-beta T cells about two months after transplant.

The CDR3 covers 18 residues. Germline CDR1 reads LGHNT; CDR2 reads FRNRAP. Losses at the gene ends were 0 bases for V and 4 bases for J; bases not matched to a gene: 13. This receptor was identified in a child under two years old who had a stem cell transplant for acute myeloid leukemia, so the T cells may come from the graft donor. The material was peripheral blood, obtained 60 days after TCRalphabeta/CD19-depleted stem cell transplant. The J gene is TRBJ2-3, the V gene TRBV12-5, with 7 nucleotides matching TRBD2. The CDR3 region has the DNA TGTGCTAGTGGTTTGGTACTTGGGACTACAATCCCCCCAGATACGCAGTATTTT. Amino acids: CASGLVLGTTIPPDTQYF.